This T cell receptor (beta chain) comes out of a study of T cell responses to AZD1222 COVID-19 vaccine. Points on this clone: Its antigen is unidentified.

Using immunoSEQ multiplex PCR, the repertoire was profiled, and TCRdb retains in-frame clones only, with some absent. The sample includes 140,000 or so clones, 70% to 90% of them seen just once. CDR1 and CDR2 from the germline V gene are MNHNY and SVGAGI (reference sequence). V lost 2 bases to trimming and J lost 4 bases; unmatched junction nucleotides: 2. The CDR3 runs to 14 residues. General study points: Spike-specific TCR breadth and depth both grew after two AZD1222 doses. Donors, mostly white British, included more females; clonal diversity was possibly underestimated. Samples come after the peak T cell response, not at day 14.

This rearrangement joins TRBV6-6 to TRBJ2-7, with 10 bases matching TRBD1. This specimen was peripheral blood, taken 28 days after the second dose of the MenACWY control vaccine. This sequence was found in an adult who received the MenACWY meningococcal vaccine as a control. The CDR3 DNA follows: TGTGCCAGCAGTTACGGGACAGGGGTTTACGAGCAGTACTTC. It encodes CASSYGTGVYEQYF.